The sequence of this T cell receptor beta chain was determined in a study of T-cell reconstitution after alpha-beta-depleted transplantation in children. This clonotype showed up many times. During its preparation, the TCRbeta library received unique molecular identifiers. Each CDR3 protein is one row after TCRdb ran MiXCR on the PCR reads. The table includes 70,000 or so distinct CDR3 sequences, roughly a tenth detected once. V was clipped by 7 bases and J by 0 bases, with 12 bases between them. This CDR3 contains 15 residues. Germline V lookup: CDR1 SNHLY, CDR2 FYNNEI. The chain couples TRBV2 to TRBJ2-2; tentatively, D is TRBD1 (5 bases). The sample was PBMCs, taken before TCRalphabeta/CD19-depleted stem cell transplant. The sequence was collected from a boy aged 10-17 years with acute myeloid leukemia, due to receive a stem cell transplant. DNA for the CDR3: TGTGCCAGCAACCTGGGCAGGGCGAACACCGGGGAGCTGTTTTTT. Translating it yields CASNLGRANTGELFF.